This T cell receptor (beta chain) originates from a study of beta chain features in type 1 diabetes (dated by TCRdb to the late 2010s). For the wider study: Mean age, gender distribution, total cell number and subset yield were not different between patients and healthy donors. A total of around 100 million sorted cells were examined across all samples, and RNA yield correlated strongly with the number of cells per subset. The study compared TCRB repertoires of sorted circulating CD4+ T cell subsets between recently diagnosed type 1 diabetes patients and matched healthy donors. Regulatory and stem cell-like memory subsets were obtained from only 8 patients and roughly 8 healthy donors, while naive and central memory subsets were obtained from all 28 donors. General conclusions and limits of the study: Type 1 diabetes patients showed a moderate but significant shortening of TCRB CDR3 length in all four CD4+ subsets. HLA sub-analyses involved small numbers of individuals, so any influence of HLA type on TCRB rearrangement remained unresolved. Naive, central memory and regulatory TCRB repertoires appeared more similar among patients than among healthy donors. At VDJ recombination sites, type 1 diabetes patients had fewer insertions and more deleted nucleotides, which implies abnormalities in thymic rearrangement. Because cDNA was sequenced instead of genomic DNA, highly expressing activated cells could be over-represented, though the groups showed no difference in activation or CD3 levels. Shorter templates might be favored by PCR, yet because patient and control samples were amplified and corrected together, any such skew would affect both groups equally.

The entire isolated RNA was reverse transcribed using the High Capacity cDNA Reverse Transcription Kit, and thus expressed TCRB transcripts were sequenced. Deep immunoSEQ sequencing was applied to naive, central memory and regulatory T cell samples, giving an average of roughly 3.5 million total reads per sample. Sorted cells were lysed in RLT buffer, and RNA was extracted using DNase-treated RNeasy Micro or Mini kits according to cell number. Each cell subset was processed on its own to prevent cross-contamination, while patient and healthy donor samples were processed together. The immunoSEQ multiplex PCR was used to amplify TCRB sequences from cDNA, yielding 87-bp fragments that span the CDR3 region. Sequencing of the amplicons was performed on the Illumina HiSeq platform. The study's own analysis went as follows. PCR bias was corrected computationally using synthetic template baselines, and reads within Hamming distance 2 were collapsed, with unmergeable singletons discarded. Reads were aligned against IMGT to assign V, D and J genes, CDR3 length and insertions or deletions at six rearrangement sites. Within each subset, clonotype counts were normalized to sorted cell number, and only after that were true diversity and Gini coefficients computed with the tcR R package. The overlap coefficient, calculated on TCRB nucleotide sequences, was used to quantify repertoire sharing. This immuneACCESS table, as held by TCRdb, lists in-frame sequences with V and J called but not all clones. Of the missing ones, under half trace to an unresolved V gene in checked studies; the others have no known cause. From that table come the V and J calls and clone size; the DNA was used to work out D and trimming. For this sample there are nearly 350,000 clones; approximately 8.2% appear just once. Of the sample, 0.44% is held by the ten largest clones.

A single peripheral blood draw of approximately 110 mL on average was collected from each donor into heparinised tubes. Naive, central memory, regulatory and stem cell-like memory CD4+ T cells were sorted on a BD FACSAria II using a panel including CD45RO, CCR7, CD25, CD127, CD95 and CD27. A purity above 98% was achieved for all sorted populations. PBMCs were isolated right away by Lymphoprep density gradient centrifugation and were stained directly, without culture. To minimize batch effects, samples were stained and sorted in pairs, one healthy donor with one patient per experiment. To note about this clone: Its antigen specificity is not known. The sample holds no much larger clone one base away, and base qualities are not on file.

V sheds 7 bases and J sheds 2 bases, leaving 9 bases between their ends. CDR1 and CDR2, per the germline V gene, are SNHLY and FYNNEI. Including cysteine and phenylalanine, the CDR3 has 13 amino acids. CDR3 DNA only is kept here, 39 bases in frame from base 1. This sequence originates from a woman between 18 and 29 years old in good health. Sequenced: central memory CD4+ T cells from blood. The rearrangement combines TRBV2 with TRBJ1-5, with no reliable assignment of the D segment. The DNA sequence is as follows: TGTGCCAGCATGTACTCCGGCAATCAGCCCCAGCATTTT. Its amino acids are CASMYSGNQPQHF.